This T cell receptor beta chain was identified in a study of blood T cell repertoires in COVID-19. CDR1 and CDR2 from the germline V gene are SNHLY and FYNNEI. Trimming took off 4 bases at V and 4 bases at J, with 14 bases between the two ends. The CDR3 length is 15 residues. Some clones are missing from TCRdb's copy, which holds only in-frame ones; the method was immunoSEQ multiplex PCR. The table records under 130,000 clones, around four fifths of them present only once. The V and J genes are TRBV2 and TRBJ2-1; the D gene is possibly TRBD1 (6 bases). The receptor comes from a human donor in a cohort sampled during active COVID-19. The sequencing sample was made of peripheral blood. The CDR3 nucleotides read TGTGCCAGCAGTGTGGGGGCCATTTCTTACAATGAGCAGTTCTTC. It specifies CASSVGAISYNEQFF.